A selection of T cell receptor beta chains follows, all from one sample in a study of blood T cell repertoires in COVID-19. Clones were sequenced by immunoSEQ multiplex PCR, and TCRdb holds only the in-frame ones, with some missing. In the table there are about 240,000 clones, around 84% of which are singletons. The material sequenced was peripheral blood. Receptors were obtained from a woman between 65 and 79 years old with active or convalescent COVID-19. Both conserved end residues are part of each CDR3. The D gene is left open where the match is weak. Expanded clones get a size class; other rows say once, few or many, or leave the size out.

CDR3 protein	CDR3 DNA	clone size	CDR3 length	J gene	V gene	D gene
CASRALTETLGEQYF	TGTGCCAGCAGGGCCTTGACGGAGACCTTGGGCGAGCAGTACTTC	-	15	TRBJ2-7	TRBV6-5	-
CASSVDQGTISGNTIYF	TGTGCCAGCAGCGTAGATCAGGGGACAATCTCTGGAAACACCATATATTTT	-	17	TRBJ1-3	TRBV9	-
CATSRGGTGRNEKLFF	TGTGCCACCAGCAGAGGCGGGACAGGAAGGAATGAAAAACTGTTTTTT	-	16	TRBJ1-4	TRBV15	TRBD1
CATRGPESNYGYTF	TGTGCCACTAGGGGGCCAGAAAGTAACTATGGCTACACCTTC	-	14	TRBJ1-2	TRBV27	TRBD1
CAGQERWETQYF	TGTGCGGGACAGGAAAGGTGGGAGACCCAGTACTTC	-	12	TRBJ2-5	TRBV7-9	TRBD1
CASTPGENTEAFF	TGCGCCAGCACCCCGGGGGAGAACACTGAAGCTTTCTTT	-	13	TRBJ1-1	TRBV5-1	-
CASSKTSGNSPLHF	TGCGCCAGCTCCAAAACTTCAGGGAATTCACCCCTCCACTTT	-	14	TRBJ1-6	TRBV10-1	-
CATSGTTRGEQFF	TGTGCCACCAGTGGTACCACCAGGGGTGAGCAGTTCTTC	-	13	TRBJ2-1	TRBV24-1	-
CASSAALVSGNTIYF	TGTGCCAGCTCAGCAGCCCTAGTCTCTGGAAACACCATATATTTT	-	15	TRBJ1-3	TRBV18	-
CASSFSPDIGTANEQFF	TGTGCCAGCAGCTTCTCCCCGGACATCGGGACTGCCAATGAGCAGTTCTTC	-	17	TRBJ2-1	TRBV7-3	-
CASSYGGNSMNTEAFF	TGTGCCAGCAGTTACGGCGGGAACTCTATGAACACTGAAGCTTTCTTT	-	16	TRBJ1-1	TRBV6-5	-
CASSLDRPPVVVVYEQYF	TGTGCCAGCAGCTTAGATCGCCCCCCCGTAGTAGTAGTGTACGAGCAGTACTTC	-	18	TRBJ2-7	TRBV7-2	-
CASNHRQQVSNEQFF	TGTGCCAGCAACCACAGACAACAAGTATCCAATGAGCAGTTCTTC	-	15	TRBJ2-1	TRBV5-5	-
CASSQDWGPGNTIYF	TGCGCCAGCAGCCAAGATTGGGGGCCTGGAAACACCATATATTTT	-	15	TRBJ1-3	TRBV4-1	-
CASSHSHRVRSEQYF	TGTGCCAGCAGCCACAGCCACAGGGTACGGAGCGAGCAGTACTTC	few	15	TRBJ2-7	TRBV9	-
CASSYSGTAAGEKLFF	TGTGCCAGCAGTTACTCCGGGACAGCCGCTGGAGAAAAACTGTTTTTT	once	16	TRBJ1-4	TRBV6-5	TRBD1
CASSYSSGWADTEAFF	TGTGCCAGCAGTTACTCGAGTGGATGGGCCGACACTGAAGCTTTCTTT	-	16	TRBJ1-1	TRBV6-2/TRBV6-3	-
CASSLGGTSAAYNEQFF	TGTGCCAGTAGTCTCGGGGGGACTAGCGCGGCATACAATGAGCAGTTCTTC	-	17	TRBJ2-1	TRBV19	TRBD2
CASSLLGNTIYF	TGTGCCAGCAGCCTTCTAGGAAACACCATATATTTT	-	12	TRBJ1-3	TRBV5-6	-
CATSGPGATDTQYF	TGTGCCACCAGTGGGCCGGGAGCCACAGATACGCAGTATTTT	-	14	TRBJ2-3	TRBV24-1	-
CASSSQGDYGYTF	TGCGCCAGCAGCTCCCAGGGGGACTATGGCTACACCTTC	-	13	TRBJ1-2	TRBV5-1	TRBD1
CASSQVVGVSSYEQYF	TGCGCCAGCAGCCAAGTGGTAGGGGTCTCCTCTTACGAGCAGTACTTC	-	16	TRBJ2-7	TRBV4-3	-
CASSFPSGRGTDTQYF	TGTGCCAGCAGCTTCCCTAGCGGGAGGGGCACAGATACGCAGTATTTT	-	16	TRBJ2-3	TRBV5-6	TRBD2
CASSPTGGSYEQYF	TGTGCCAGTAGTCCCACAGGGGGCTCCTACGAGCAGTACTTC	-	14	TRBJ2-7	TRBV19	TRBD1
CASSPGGIGELFF	TGTGCCAGCAGCCCCGGGGGAATCGGGGAGCTGTTTTTT	-	13	TRBJ2-2	TRBV7-9	-
CASKRQGQAFSGANVLTF	TGTGCCAGCAAGCGTCAGGGACAGGCTTTCTCTGGGGCCAACGTCCTGACTTTC	once	18	TRBJ2-6	TRBV19	TRBD1
CASSSGTGVAGANVLTF	TGTGCCAGCAGTTCCGGGACAGGGGTGGCGGGGGCCAACGTCCTGACTTTC	once	17	TRBJ2-6	TRBV27	TRBD1
CASSYSSRGVADTQYF	TGTGCCAGCAGTTACTCCTCGCGGGGGGTTGCAGATACGCAGTATTTT	-	16	TRBJ2-3	TRBV6-5	TRBD2
CASSERQGGYTF	TGTGCCAGCAGTGAACGACAGGGAGGCTACACCTTC	-	12	TRBJ1-2	TRBV2	TRBD1
CASSPEAANSGNTIYF	TGTGCCAGTAGTCCCGAAGCAGCGAACTCTGGAAACACCATATATTTT	-	16	TRBJ1-3	TRBV19	-
CASSLGSLQIDEQFF	TGTGCCAGCAGCCTTGGCTCCCTGCAGATCGATGAGCAGTTCTTC	-	15	TRBJ2-1	TRBV7-9	-
CASSPRTGDEKLFF	TGTGCCAGCAGCCCCCGGACAGGGGATGAAAAACTGTTTTTT	-	14	TRBJ1-4	TRBV7-9	TRBD1
CASSRPRGGEDGYTF	TGTGCCAGCAGCCGTCCCCGGGGGGGGGAAGATGGCTACACCTTC	once	15	TRBJ1-2	TRBV6-5	-
CASRRTGSSVETQYF	TGTGCCAGCAGACGGACAGGGTCTTCGGTTGAGACCCAGTACTTC	-	15	TRBJ2-5	TRBV27	TRBD1
CASSDPSEGKTLHF	TGCGCCAGCAGTGACCCCTCTGAGGGTAAGACCCTCCACTTT	once	14	TRBJ1-6	TRBV10-2	-
CASTQGARETQYF	TGTGCCAGCACCCAGGGGGCTCGGGAGACCCAGTACTTC	-	13	TRBJ2-5	TRBV6-5	TRBD1
CASSYDRAEVYGYTF	TGCGCCAGCAGCTACGACAGGGCGGAAGTCTATGGCTACACCTTC	-	15	TRBJ1-2	TRBV5-1	TRBD1
CASSSSTGELFF	TGTGCCAGCAGTTCCTCCACCGGGGAGCTGTTTTTT	-	12	TRBJ2-2	TRBV27	-
CASGLVLTGGSTGELFF	TGTGCTAGTGGTTTGGTACTGACAGGGGGGAGCACCGGGGAGCTGTTTTTT	once	17	TRBJ2-2	TRBV12-5	TRBD1
CASTVDRGSYNEQFF	TGTGCCAGCACCGTCGACAGGGGGTCCTACAATGAGCAGTTCTTC	-	15	TRBJ2-1	TRBV6-5	TRBD1
CASSLAAANYEQYF	TGTGCCAGCAGCTTGGCAGCGGCAAACTACGAGCAGTACTTC	-	14	TRBJ2-7	TRBV5-5	-
CATSRELQETQYF	TGTGCCACCAGCAGAGAACTACAAGAGACCCAGTACTTC	-	13	TRBJ2-5	TRBV15	-
CASSQVHGYTF	TGTGCCAGCAGCCAGGTCCATGGCTACACCTTC	-	11	TRBJ1-2	TRBV7-2	-
CASSEGQATEAFF	TGTGCCAGCAGCGAGGGACAGGCCACTGAAGCTTTCTTT	-	13	TRBJ1-1	TRBV9	TRBD1
CASTTGGLNTEAFF	TGTGCCAGCACCACAGGAGGGTTGAACACTGAAGCTTTCTTT	-	14	TRBJ1-1	TRBV7-9	-
CASSLLSTNEKLFF	TGTGCCAGCAGCTTACTATCAACTAATGAAAAACTGTTTTTT	-	14	TRBJ1-4	TRBV11-2	-
CASSFYTLVTGLPTREQFF	TGTGCCAGCAGCTTCTATACACTCGTAACAGGGCTCCCTACAAGGGAGCAGTTCTTC	-	19	TRBJ2-1	TRBV7-9	-
CASRDFPEGYTF	TGTGCCAGCAGGGACTTCCCTGAAGGCTACACCTTC	few	12	TRBJ1-2	TRBV11-2	-